These 6 T cell receptor beta chains originate from one sample sequenced in a study of control samples from healthy donors and cancer patients. The data were produced by immunoSEQ multiplex PCR, yet TCRdb's version contains in-frame clones alone and is incomplete. The sample lists about 130,000 clones; 80% to 95% were seen once. Sequenced: blood. The receptors shown here come from a woman in her 50s in good health.

This clone came up once. This rearrangement joins TRBV5-1 to TRBJ1-6; TRBD1 aligns across 11 bases. J was trimmed by 8 bases and V by 5 bases; bases with no gene match: 9. CDR1 and CDR2 from the germline V gene are SGHRS and YFSETQ. The CDR3 extends over 16 amino acids. The CDR3 DNA sequence: TGCGCCAGCAGGCCTCTCCCGGGACAGGGGGATTCACCCCTCCACTTT. Translated: CASRPLPGQGDSPLHF.

This sequence joins TRBV18 and TRBJ1-2; tentatively, D is TRBD1 (6 bases). The CDR3 extends over 12 amino acids. Per germline, CDR1 KGHSH and CDR2 LQKENI. V lost 4 bases and J lost 3, with 6 bases in between. The CDR3 DNA is TGTGCCAGCTCACGACAGGACTATGGCTACACCTTC. It yields the protein CASSRQDYGYTF. The variable domain in full, with the rest retrieved from reference TRBV18 and TRBJ1-2, is NAGVMQNPRHLVRRRGQEARLRCSPMKGHSHVYWYRQLPEEGLKFMVYLQKENIIDESGMPKERFSAEFPKEGPSILRIQQVVRGDSAAYFCASSRQDYGYTFGSGTRLTVV.

This chain connects TRBV6-4 to TRBJ1-2, with 7 bases that match TRBD1. The CDR3 covers 14 residues. Trimming took 6 bases from V and 0 from J; bases not matched to a gene: 4. Germline CDR1 MRHNA, CDR2 SNTAGT. The CDR3 here is CASRPGTANYGYTF. In DNA form, the CDR3 reads TGTGCCAGCAGGCCCGGGACAGCTAACTATGGCTACACCTTC.

The CDR3 is CASEGQGFSGANVLTF. Here the CDR3 DNA reads TGCGCCAGCGAGGGACAGGGGTTCTCTGGGGCCAACGTCCTGACTTTC. The chain links TRBV4-1 to TRBJ2-6; 10 bases are a match to TRBD1. This CDR3 has 16 residues. Trimming took 8 bases from V and 0 from J; bases not matched to a gene: 4. Germline V lookup: CDR1 MGHRA, CDR2 YSYEKL.

J is TRBJ1-2 and V is TRBV27, with TRBD1 matching over 10 bases. The CDR3 is 14 amino acids. Per the germline V gene, CDR1 is MNHEY and CDR2 is SMNVEV (reference sequence). Losses at the gene ends were 4 bases for V and 4 bases for J; bases not matched to a gene: 3. CDR3 loop: CASSWGQGRYGYTF. CDR3 in DNA: TGTGCCAGCAGTTGGGGACAGGGGCGCTATGGCTACACCTTC.

J is TRBJ1-1 and V is TRBV7-9; the D is unclear. The CDR3 runs to 14 residues. Trimming shortened V by 2 bases and J by 5 bases, and 12 bases separated the two germline ends. The germline V gene encodes CDR1 SEHNR and CDR2 FQNEAQ (reference sequence). The CDR3 DNA reads TGTGCCAGCAGCTTAAGGGAACTAACGACTGAAGCTTTCTTT. Amino acids: CASSLRELTTEAFF.